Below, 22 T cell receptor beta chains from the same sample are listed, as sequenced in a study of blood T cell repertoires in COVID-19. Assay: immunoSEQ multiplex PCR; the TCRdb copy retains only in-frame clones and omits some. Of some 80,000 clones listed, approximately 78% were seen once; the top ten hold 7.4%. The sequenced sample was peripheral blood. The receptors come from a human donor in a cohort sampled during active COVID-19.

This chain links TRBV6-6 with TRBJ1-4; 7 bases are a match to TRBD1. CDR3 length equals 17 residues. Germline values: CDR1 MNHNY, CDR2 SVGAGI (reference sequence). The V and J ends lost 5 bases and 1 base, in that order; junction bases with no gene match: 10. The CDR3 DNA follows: TGTGCCAGCAGTCGGGTGGCAGGGGGAAGAACTAATGAAAAACTGTTTTTT. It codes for CASSRVAGGRTNEKLFF.

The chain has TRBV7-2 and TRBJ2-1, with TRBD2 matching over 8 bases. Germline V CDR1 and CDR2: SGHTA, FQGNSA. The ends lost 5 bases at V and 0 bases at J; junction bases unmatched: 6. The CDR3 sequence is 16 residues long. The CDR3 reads CASSTPGGGSYNEQFF. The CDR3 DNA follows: TGTGCCAGCAGCACCCCGGGAGGGGGCTCCTACAATGAGCAGTTCTTC.

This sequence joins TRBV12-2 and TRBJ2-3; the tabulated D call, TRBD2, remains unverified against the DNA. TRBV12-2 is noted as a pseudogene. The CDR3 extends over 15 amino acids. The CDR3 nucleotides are TGTGCAAGTCGCTTACCAGCGGGGGGGACAGATACGCAGTATTTT. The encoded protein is CASRLPAGGTDTQYF.

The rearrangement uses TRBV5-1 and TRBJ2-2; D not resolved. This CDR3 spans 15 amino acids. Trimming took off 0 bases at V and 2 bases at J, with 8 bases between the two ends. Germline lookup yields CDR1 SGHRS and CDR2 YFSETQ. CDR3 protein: CASSLATLNTGELFF. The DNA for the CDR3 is TGCGCCAGCAGCTTGGCGACACTTAACACCGGGGAGCTGTTTTTT.

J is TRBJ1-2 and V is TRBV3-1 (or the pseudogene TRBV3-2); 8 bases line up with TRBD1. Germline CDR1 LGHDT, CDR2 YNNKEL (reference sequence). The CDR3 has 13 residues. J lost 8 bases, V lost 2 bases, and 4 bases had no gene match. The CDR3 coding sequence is TGTGCCAGCAGCCAACAGGGGGCGCGGGGCTACACCTTC. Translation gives CASSQQGARGYTF.

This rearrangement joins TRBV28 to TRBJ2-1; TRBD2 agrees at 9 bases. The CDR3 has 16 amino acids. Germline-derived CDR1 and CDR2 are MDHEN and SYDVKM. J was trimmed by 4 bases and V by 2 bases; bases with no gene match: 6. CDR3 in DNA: TGTGCCAGCAGTTTACCCGGTAGCGGGGGATACAATGAGCAGTTCTTC. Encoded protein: CASSLPGSGGYNEQFF.

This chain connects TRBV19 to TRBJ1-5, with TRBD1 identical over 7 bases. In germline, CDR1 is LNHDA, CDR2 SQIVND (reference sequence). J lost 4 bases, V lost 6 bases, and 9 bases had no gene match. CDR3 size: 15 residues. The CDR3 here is CASRLSQGKNQPQHF. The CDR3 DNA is TGTGCCAGTAGACTCTCACAGGGGAAGAATCAGCCCCAGCATTTT.

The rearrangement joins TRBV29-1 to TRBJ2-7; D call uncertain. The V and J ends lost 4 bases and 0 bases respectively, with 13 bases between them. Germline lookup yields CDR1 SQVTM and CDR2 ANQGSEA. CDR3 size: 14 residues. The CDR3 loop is CSVADLETSYEQYF. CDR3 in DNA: TGCAGCGTTGCGGATTTGGAGACCTCCTACGAGCAGTACTTC.

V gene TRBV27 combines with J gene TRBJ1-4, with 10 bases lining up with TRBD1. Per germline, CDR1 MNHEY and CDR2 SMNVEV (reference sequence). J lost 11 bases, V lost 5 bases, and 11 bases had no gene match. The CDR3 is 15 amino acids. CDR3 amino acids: CASSPGPGQGMKLFF. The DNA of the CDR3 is TGTGCCAGCAGTCCGGGCCCGGGACAGGGGATGAAACTGTTTTTT.

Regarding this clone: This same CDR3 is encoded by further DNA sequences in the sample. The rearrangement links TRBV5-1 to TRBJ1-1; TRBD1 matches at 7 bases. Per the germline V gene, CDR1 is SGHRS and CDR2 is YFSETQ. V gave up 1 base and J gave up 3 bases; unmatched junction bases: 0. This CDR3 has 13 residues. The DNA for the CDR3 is TGCGCCAGCAGCTTGACAGGGGACACTGAAGCTTTCTTT. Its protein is CASSLTGDTEAFF.

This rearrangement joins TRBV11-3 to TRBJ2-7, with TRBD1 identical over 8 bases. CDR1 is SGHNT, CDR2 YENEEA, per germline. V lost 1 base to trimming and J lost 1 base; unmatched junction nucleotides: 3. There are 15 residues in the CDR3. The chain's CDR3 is CASSLGQGNSYEQYF. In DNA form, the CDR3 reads TGTGCCAGCAGCTTAGGACAGGGGAATTCCTACGAGCAGTACTTC.

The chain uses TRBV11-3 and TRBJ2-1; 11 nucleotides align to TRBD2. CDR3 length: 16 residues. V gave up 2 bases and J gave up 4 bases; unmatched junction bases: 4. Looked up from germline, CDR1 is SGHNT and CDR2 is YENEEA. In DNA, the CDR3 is TGTGCCAGCAGCTTACTAGCGGGGGGCGGGTACAATGAGCAGTTCTTC. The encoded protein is CASSLLAGGGYNEQFF.

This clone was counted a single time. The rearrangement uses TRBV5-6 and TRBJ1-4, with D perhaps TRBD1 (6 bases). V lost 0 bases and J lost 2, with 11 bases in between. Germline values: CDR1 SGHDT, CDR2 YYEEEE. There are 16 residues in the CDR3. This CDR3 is CASSLGYRVTNEKLFF. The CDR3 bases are TGTGCCAGCAGCTTGGGGTACAGGGTTACTAATGAAAAACTGTTTTTT.

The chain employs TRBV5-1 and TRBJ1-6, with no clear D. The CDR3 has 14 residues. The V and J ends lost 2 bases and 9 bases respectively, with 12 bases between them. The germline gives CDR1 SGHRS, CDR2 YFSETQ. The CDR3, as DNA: TGCGCCAGCAGCTTTGGATTGGAGGGTTCACCCCTCCACTTT. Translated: CASSFGLEGSPLHF.

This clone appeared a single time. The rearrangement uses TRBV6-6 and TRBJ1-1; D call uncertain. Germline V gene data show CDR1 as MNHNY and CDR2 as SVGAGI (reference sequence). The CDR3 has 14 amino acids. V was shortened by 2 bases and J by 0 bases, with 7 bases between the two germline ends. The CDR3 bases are TGTGCCAGCAGTTACGCCGGGGTGAACACTGAAGCTTTCTTT. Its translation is CASSYAGVNTEAFF.

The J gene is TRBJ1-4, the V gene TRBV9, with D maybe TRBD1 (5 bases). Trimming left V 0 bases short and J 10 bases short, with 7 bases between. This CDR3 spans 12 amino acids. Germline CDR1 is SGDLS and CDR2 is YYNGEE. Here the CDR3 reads CASSVGQGKLFF. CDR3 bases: TGTGCCAGCAGCGTAGGTCAGGGAAAACTGTTTTTT.

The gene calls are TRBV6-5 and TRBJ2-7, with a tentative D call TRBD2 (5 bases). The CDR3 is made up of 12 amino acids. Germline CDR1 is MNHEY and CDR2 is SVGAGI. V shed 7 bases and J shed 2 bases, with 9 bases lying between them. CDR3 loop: CASKGLTYEQYF. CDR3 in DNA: TGTGCCAGCAAAGGACTTACCTACGAGCAGTACTTC.

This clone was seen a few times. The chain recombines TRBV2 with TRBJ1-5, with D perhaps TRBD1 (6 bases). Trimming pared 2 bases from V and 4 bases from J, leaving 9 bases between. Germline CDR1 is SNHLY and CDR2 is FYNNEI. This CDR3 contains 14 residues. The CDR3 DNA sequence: TGTGCCAGCAGTGAAATAACAGGGAATCAGCCCCAGCATTTT. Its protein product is CASSEITGNQPQHF.

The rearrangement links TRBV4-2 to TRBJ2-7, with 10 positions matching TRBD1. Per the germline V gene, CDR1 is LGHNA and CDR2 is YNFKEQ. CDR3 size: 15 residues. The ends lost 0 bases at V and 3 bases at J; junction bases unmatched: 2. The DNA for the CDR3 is TGTGCCAGCAGCCAAGAGTGGACAGGGGGCTACGAGCAGTACTTC. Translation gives CASSQEWTGGYEQYF.

CDR3 in amino acids: CASSQALASGETQYF. CDR3 coding DNA: TGTGCCAGCAGCCAAGCGCTAGCGTCTGGAGAGACCCAGTACTTC. J is TRBJ2-5 and V is TRBV3-1 (or the pseudogene TRBV3-2), with TRBD2 as a possible D gene (6 bases). Germline V gene lookup returns CDR1 LGHDT and CDR2 YNNKEL (reference sequence). V was shortened by 1 base and J by 4 bases, with 13 bases between the two germline ends. This CDR3 spans 15 amino acids.

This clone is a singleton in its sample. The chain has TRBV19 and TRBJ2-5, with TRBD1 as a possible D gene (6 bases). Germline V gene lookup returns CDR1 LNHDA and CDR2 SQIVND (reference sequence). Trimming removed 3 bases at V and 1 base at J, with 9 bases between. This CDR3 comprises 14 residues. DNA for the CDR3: TGTGCCAGTAGTATGGTCAGGGGCCAAGAGACCCAGTACTTC. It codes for CASSMVRGQETQYF.

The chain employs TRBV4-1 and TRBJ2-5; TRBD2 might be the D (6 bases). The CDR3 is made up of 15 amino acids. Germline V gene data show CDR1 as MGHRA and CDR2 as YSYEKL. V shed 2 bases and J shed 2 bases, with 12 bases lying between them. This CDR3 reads CASSQSGLTQETQYF. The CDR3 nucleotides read TGCGCCAGCAGCCAATCTGGACTAACTCAAGAGACCCAGTACTTC.